This entry describes one TCR beta chain. This clone's antigen is unknown. The input lacks base qualities; no much larger clone sits a single base away. Another Seattle source contributed samples from volunteer blood donors who had recovered from COVID-19. Whole blood was collected in K2EDTA tubes by collaborating institutions according to the institutions' own protocols. For TCRbeta analysis, collaborator samples were shipped as frozen whole blood, as isolated PBMCs, or as DNA extracted from either sample type. At the junction V is shortened by 1 base and J by 1 base; bases outside the gene matches: 12. The germline V gene encodes CDR1 SGHVS and CDR2 FNYEAQ. The CDR3 contains 18 residues, cysteine and phenylalanine counted. Only the CDR3 portion is preserved as DNA: 54 bases, with reading frame beginning at the first base. The immunoSEQ Assay, a bias-controlled multiplex PCR, was used to amplify TCRbeta CDR3 regions from genomic DNA. The original pipeline was this. Within the assay, amplification of reference gene primers was used to estimate how many nucleated cells each sample contained. To quantify the absolute abundance of each unique TCRbeta CDR3 rearrangement, sequence reads were collapsed and filtered. For each sample, productive Simpson clonality was calculated as the square root of Simpson's diversity index across productive rearrangements. This immuneACCESS table, as held by TCRdb, lists in-frame sequences with V and J called but not all clones. Of the missing ones, under half trace to an unresolved V gene in checked studies; the others have no known cause. V and J calls and clone size are given by that table; D and trimming were obtained from the DNA. The sample table contains more than 100,000 clones; only one count was recorded for approximately 81% of them. The ten largest account for roughly an eighth of the sample.

The sample is drawn from a study of blood T cell repertoires in COVID-19 (dated by TCRdb to between 2020 and 2021). In terms of the full investigation: Samples covering the acute and convalescent phases of COVID-19 were provided by collaborators in the United States, Italy and Spain. The material from the prospective study consisted of cDNA or gDNA derived from T cells, B-cell-depleted T cells, or PBMCs. Subjects who had been exposed to COVID-19, were actively infected with it, or had recovered from it provided the deeply sampled blood TCRbeta repertoires that made up the dataset. The repertoires were made available in a free public database intended to serve as a resource for research on the immune response to SARS-CoV-2. Samples were obtained from the ongoing ImmuneRACE study (first 160 participants) and from 1,254 subjects provided by 6 global collaborators. The sample metadata nearly always contained a de-identified subject ID, COVID-19 status, age in years and sex. HLA class I and class II types, where available, came from metadata supplied by the sample provider rather than from assay-based typing. Broader findings and caveats from the paper: How much clinical and demographic metadata was included differed by source and by participant, and the metadata was provided uncurated.

Sequencing was carried out using peripheral blood. This TCR was recovered from a woman in her thirties who had recovered from COVID-19. The chain was built from TRBV7-6 and TRBJ2-7; 8 bases in between match TRBD1. The CDR3 amino acid sequence is: CASSLDAPGGLVSYEQYF. The sequenced DNA: TGTGCCAGCAGCTTAGACGCGCCAGGGGGCTTGGTATCCTACGAGCAGTACTTC.